This is a list of T cell receptor beta chains from one sample in a study of beta chain features in type 1 diabetes. TCRdb keeps only in-frame clones here, not all; method: immunoSEQ multiplex PCR. Among a few hundred thousand clones listed, roughly a tenth were seen once. Sequenced sample: naive CD4+ T cells from blood. The source of these receptors is a man under 40 with type 1 diabetes. The CDR3 runs from the conserved cysteine through the conserved F or W. The D gene is left open where the match is weak. The listing skips clone size in some rows; elsewhere it reads once, few, many or a size class.

>18|-|-|TRBV30|TRBJ2-1
TGTGCCTGGAGGTCCTTCCTCGGGGGAAGGAGCTCCTACAATGAGCAGTTCTTC
CAWRSFLGGRSSYNEQFF
>15|-|TRBD2|TRBV11-2|TRBJ2-3
TGTGCCAGCAGCCCCACTAGCGGGGGGTTCTATACGCAGTATTTT
CASSPTSGGFYTQYF
>15|few|-|TRBV4-3|TRBJ2-7
TGCGCCAGCAGCCAAGGTTTGGACACCGCCTACGAGCAGTACTTC
CASSQGLDTAYEQYF
>16|-|-|TRBV11-2|TRBJ1-6
TGTGCCAGCAGCTTAAGTCGGGGGTTGGATAATTCACCCCTCCACTTT
CASSLSRGLDNSPLHF
>12|few|TRBD1|TRBV6-1|TRBJ1-1
TGTGCCAGCAGTCCGGGACAGCCTGAAGCTTTCTTT
CASSPGQPEAFF
>14|few|-|TRBV7-2|TRBJ1-6
TGTGCCAGCAGCCCCTCGCGTGCGGATTCACCCCTCCACTTT
CASSPSRADSPLHF
>12|few|TRBD1|TRBV29-1|TRBJ1-2
TGCAGCGCCCCGGGACAGGGAAATGGCTACACCTTC
CSAPGQGNGYTF
>12|few|-|TRBV29-1|TRBJ2-7
TGCAGCGTTGAACTCATACCCTACGAGCAGTACTTC
CSVELIPYEQYF
>13|-|TRBD2|TRBV30|TRBJ2-1
TGTGCCTGGGAGCGGGGAGGCTACAATGAGCAGTTCTTC
CAWERGGYNEQFF
>12|-|TRBD2|TRBV4-1|TRBJ2-1
TGCGCCAGCAGCCATGCCCTAGCGGGGTGTGTCTTC
CASSHALAGCVF
>12|few|-|TRBV28|TRBJ1-5
TGTGCCAGCAGTTTAAGAGCTCAGCCCCAGCATTTT
CASSLRAQPQHF
>13|-|-|TRBV2|TRBJ2-1
TGTGCCAGTACCCGGGTAGCAAGGGGTGAGCAGTTCTTC
CASTRVARGEQFF
>14|-|-|TRBV28|TRBJ2-5
TGTGCCAGCAGTTTATGGTCGGGTAAAGAGACCCAGTACTTC
CASSLWSGKETQYF
>12|few|-|TRBV7-2|TRBJ2-4
TGTGCCAGCAGTTCTAACCCTGGCATTCAGTACTTC
CASSSNPGIQYF
>13|-|TRBD1|TRBV7-9|TRBJ1-2
TGTGCCAGCTTGTTTGGACAGGGGCATGGCTACACCTTC
CASLFGQGHGYTF
>14|-|-|TRBV2|TRBJ1-1
TGTGCCAGCAGTCCTCAGCCCGAGGCGGCTGAAGCTTTCTTT
CASSPQPEAAEAFF
>14|-|-|TRBV25-1|TRBJ2-3
TGTGCCAGCAGTGACGGGGGACCGACGGATACGCAGTATTTT
CASSDGGPTDTQYF
>15|few|-|TRBV5-1|TRBJ2-7
TGCGCCAGCAGCCCCCTTCCTGGCAGGGCCTACGAGCAGTACTTC
CASSPLPGRAYEQYF
>14|-|TRBD1|TRBV18|TRBJ1-5
TGTGCCAGCTCCCTTGGACAGGAAAATCAGCCCCAGCATTTT
CASSLGQENQPQHF
>14|-|TRBD1|TRBV7-9|TRBJ2-1
TGTGCCAGCAGCTCAATAGCCAGGGGGCTTGAGCAGTTCTTC
CASSSIARGLEQFF
>12|few|-|TRBV28|TRBJ2-2
TGTGCCAGCACCTGGGGGCTCGGGGAGCTGTTTTTT
CASTWGLGELFF
>14|few|-|TRBV30|TRBJ1-1
TGTGCCTGGAGTTCAGGGGCCATGAACACTGAAGCTTTCTTT
CAWSSGAMNTEAFF
>16|-|TRBD1|TRBV4-2|TRBJ1-5
TGTGCCAGCAGCCCGACGGACAGGCCGTCCAATCAGCCCCAGCATTTT
CASSPTDRPSNQPQHF
>13|-|-|TRBV6-4|TRBJ1-2
TGTGCCAGCAGTGAGGGCCCAGGCTATGGCTACACCTTC
CASSEGPGYGYTF
>15|-|-|TRBV5-1|TRBJ1-4
TGCGCCAGCACGGATTCACAGGGAGCAAGTGAAAAACTGTTTTTT
CASTDSQGASEKLFF
>13|-|TRBD1|TRBV29-1|TRBJ1-1
TGCAGCGTTATGGGACAGAGGAACACTGAAGCTTTCTTT
CSVMGQRNTEAFF
>13|few|-|TRBV27|TRBJ2-1
TGTGCCAGCAGTCAACGGGGGTACAATGAGCAGTTCTTC
CASSQRGYNEQFF
>14|-|-|TRBV9|TRBJ1-1
TGTGCCAGCAGCGTAGGGACAGCCAACCCCGAAGCTTTCTTT
CASSVGTANPEAFF
>15|few|-|TRBV5-1|TRBJ1-1
TGCGCCAGCAGCTTGGCCGCTCAACGGGACACTGAAGCTTTCTTT
CASSLAAQRDTEAFF
>11|few|-|TRBV20-1|TRBJ2-7
TGCAGTGCTAGGGTCCAGAACGAGCAGTACTTC
CSARVQNEQYF
>13|few|-|TRBV5-8|TRBJ1-5
TGTGCCAGCAGCCCTATCATCAATCAGCCCCAGCATTTT
CASSPIINQPQHF
>18|few|-|TRBV4-2|TRBJ2-1
TGTGCCAGCAGCCAGCCCAGGGGGCGGGGGGGACCCTACAATGAGCAGTTCTTC
CASSQPRGRGGPYNEQFF
>15|-|TRBD2|TRBV28|TRBJ2-7
TGTGCCAGCAGTCGACCCGGGACTACCTCCTACGAGCAGTACTTC
CASSRPGTTSYEQYF
>14|-|TRBD1|TRBV6-6|TRBJ1-6
TGTGCCAGCTCCGGGACAGGGATGACTTCACCCCTCCACTTT
CASSGTGMTSPLHF
>15|-|-|TRBV9|TRBJ1-5
TGTGCCAGCAGCGCCACTGCAGGGGTATTTCAGCCCCAGCATTTT
CASSATAGVFQPQHF
>12|-|-|TRBV6-6|TRBJ1-1
TGTGCCAGCAGTGGCGGGAACACTGAAGCTTTCTTT
CASSGGNTEAFF
>15|-|-|TRBV9|TRBJ2-3
TGTGCCAGCAGCGTAGCTGGGGGGGCCACAGATACGCAGTATTTT
CASSVAGGATDTQYF
>13|few|TRBD1|TRBV18|TRBJ2-7
TGTGCCAGCTCACCAGGGACAGAGTACGAGCAGTACTTC
CASSPGTEYEQYF
>14|few|-|TRBV5-4|TRBJ1-2
TGTGCCAGCAGCTTGGCTCTAGGAAACTATGGCTACACCTTC
CASSLALGNYGYTF
>14|-|TRBD1|TRBV7-9|TRBJ2-5
TGTGCCAGCAGCGCCCAGACAGGGCAAGAGACCCAGTACTTC
CASSAQTGQETQYF
>12|few|-|TRBV7-3|TRBJ1-2
TGTGCCAGCAGCCCCGGGGGTGGAGGCTACACCTTC
CASSPGGGGYTF
>15|few|-|TRBV19|TRBJ2-1
TGTGCCAGTAGTATCGGCTGGAGCTCCTACAATGAGCAGTTCTTC
CASSIGWSSYNEQFF
>19|-|TRBD2|TRBV2|TRBJ2-1
TGTGCCAGCTGCCGTGGGGCGGGGTTCGGGGGGAGCTCCTACAATGAGCAGTTCTTC
CASCRGAGFGGSSYNEQFF
>14|-|-|TRBV7-9|TRBJ2-5
TGTGCCAGCACCCTTGGACAGAACCAAGAGACCCAGTACTTC
CASTLGQNQETQYF